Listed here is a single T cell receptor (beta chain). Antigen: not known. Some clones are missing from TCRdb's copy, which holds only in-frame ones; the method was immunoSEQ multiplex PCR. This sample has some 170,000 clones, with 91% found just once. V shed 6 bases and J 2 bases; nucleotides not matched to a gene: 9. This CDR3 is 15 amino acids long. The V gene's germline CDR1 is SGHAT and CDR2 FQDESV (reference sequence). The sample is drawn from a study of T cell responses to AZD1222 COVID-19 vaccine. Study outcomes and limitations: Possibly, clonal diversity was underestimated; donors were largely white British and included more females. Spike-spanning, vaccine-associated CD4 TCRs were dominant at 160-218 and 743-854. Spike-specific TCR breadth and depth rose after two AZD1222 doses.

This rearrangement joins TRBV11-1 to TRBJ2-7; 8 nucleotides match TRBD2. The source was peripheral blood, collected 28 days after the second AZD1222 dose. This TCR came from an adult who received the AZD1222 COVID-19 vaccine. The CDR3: CASSPTGTSAYEQYF. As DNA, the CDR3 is TGTGCCAGCAGTCCTACCGGGACTAGTGCCTACGAGCAGTACTTC.